This TCR beta chain was retrieved from a study of a mutant IDH1 vaccine in newly diagnosed glioma. Here immunoSEQ multiplex PCR was the method, and the copy in TCRdb shows in-frame clones only, minus some. The sample records tens of thousands of clones, more than 75% being singletons. Time point defined: week 23, last vaccination. The vaccine gave 300 ug of a 20-mer mutant IDH1 peptide subcutaneously per dose. Remarks on this clone: Antigen: not known.

The CDR3 is 16 amino acids. Germline CDR1 ENHRY, CDR2 SYGVKD. J lost 4 bases, V lost 4 bases, and 3 bases had no gene match. The starting material was PBMCs, obtained from a glioma patient whose treatment included an IDH1 peptide vaccine. The gene calls are TRBV10-3 and TRBJ2-1; 14 nucleotides align to TRBD2. The clonotype originates from a man aged 35-49 years with glioma. The CDR3 DNA is TGTGCCATCAGTGCCGGGACTAGCGGGAGTTACAATGAGCAGTTCTTC. Translated, it gives CAISAGTSGSYNEQFF.